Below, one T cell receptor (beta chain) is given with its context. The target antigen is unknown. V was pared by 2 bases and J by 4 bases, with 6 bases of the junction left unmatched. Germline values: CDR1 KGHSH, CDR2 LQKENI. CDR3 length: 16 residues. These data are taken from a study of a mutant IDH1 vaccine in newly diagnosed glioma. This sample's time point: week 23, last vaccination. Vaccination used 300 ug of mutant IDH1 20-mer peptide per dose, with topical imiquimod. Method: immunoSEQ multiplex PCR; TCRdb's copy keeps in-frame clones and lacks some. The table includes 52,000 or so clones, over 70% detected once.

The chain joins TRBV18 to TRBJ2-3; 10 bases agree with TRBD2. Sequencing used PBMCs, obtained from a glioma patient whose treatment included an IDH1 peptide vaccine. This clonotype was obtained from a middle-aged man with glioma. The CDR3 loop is CASSPLAGGSSDTQYF. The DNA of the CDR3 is TGTGCCAGCTCACCATTAGCGGGGGGATCTTCAGATACGCAGTATTTT.